This TCR beta chain was captured in a study of blood T cell repertoires in COVID-19. The overall study: Italy, Spain and the United States were the sources of the convalescent and acute COVID-19 samples.

V lost 5 bases and J lost 2, with 12 bases in between. Germline CDR1 is MNHEY and CDR2 is SVGAGI. The CDR3 loop spans 14 amino acids. Generated by immunoSEQ multiplex PCR, the TCRdb table keeps only in-frame clones and is missing some. The profile covers around 60,000 clones, with 70% to 90% appearing a single time and less than 1.5% taken by the ten largest. The V gene is TRBV6-5, the J gene TRBJ1-1, with D perhaps matching TRBD1 (5 bases). The clonotype originates from a man aged 40-49 years with acute or convalescent COVID-19. Material: peripheral blood. The CDR3 DNA sequence: TGTGCCAGCAGTCTAAGTAGGGGTAACACTGAAGCTTTCTTT. It is translated as CASSLSRGNTEAFF.